The sequence of this T cell receptor beta chain was determined in a study of blood T cell repertoires in COVID-19. About the research overall: Sources were T cells, B-cell-depleted T cells, or PBMCs; the material itself was cDNA or gDNA.

Residents of under 25 US areas, aged roughly 18 to 89 years, made up the participants. In assigning cohorts, the study relied on participant-reported clinical history. Source study methods: Amplification of reference gene primers was used by the study to estimate nucleated cell counts. Measured with immunoSEQ multiplex PCR; TCRdb has only the in-frame clones, and not every one. That table furnishes V, J and clone size, whereas the DNA furnished D and trimming. The table shows some 160,000 clones, with 70% to 80% occurring only once. Germline V gives CDR1 SGHDT, CDR2 YYEEEE. This CDR3 is 14 amino acids long. The J segment lost 2 bases and the V segment lost 1 base, leaving 0 bases of the junction unmatched.

The specimen sequenced was PBMCs or T cells enriched from blood (not recorded which). This chain connects TRBV5-6 to TRBJ2-7; 10 positions agree with TRBD2. The sequence derives from a woman aged 65 to 85 in a cohort exposed to, infected with or recovered from COVID-19 (not recorded which). The DNA for the CDR3 is TGTGCCAGCAGCTTGACTAGCGGGGCCTACGAGCAGTACTTC. Its translation is CASSLTSGAYEQYF.